The 23 T cell receptor beta chains presented below share a single source sample, sequenced in a study of blood T cells in healthy people across ages. A sample-barcoded 5' primer and a J-beta primer mix were used in a second PCR of about 7 to 11 cycles. TCRdb called the 5' RACE reads again in MiXCR, with one record for every CDR3 protein. This repertoire shows 800,000 or so distinct CDR3 sequences, roughly 46% found once; its top ten account for around 18%. Source material: blood. These receptors were taken from an elderly man in good health.

The chain couples TRBV6-1 to TRBJ1-5; D remains ambiguous. This CDR3 has 13 residues. The V gene's germline CDR1 is MNHNS and CDR2 SASEGT. The ends were cut back, 7 bases at V and 3 bases at J, with 10 bases in the middle. The CDR3 DNA follows: TGTGCCAGCATGTTAGCTTACAATCAGCCCCAGCATTTT. Its translation is CASMLAYNQPQHF.

There are a few counts of this clonotype. The gene calls are TRBV7-2 and TRBJ2-7, with TRBD2 matching 11 bases. J was trimmed by 10 bases and V by 5 bases; bases with no gene match: 13. Germline V CDR1 and CDR2: SGHTA, FQGNSA. The CDR3 length is 15 residues. The DNA of the CDR3 is TGTGCCAGCAGCATACAACTTACGACTAGCGGGAATCAGTACTTC. Translation: CASSIQLTTSGNQYF.

DNA of the CDR3: TGTGCCAGCAGCTCCGGACTAGTGATTTCCTACGAGCAGTACTTC. Its protein product is CASSSGLVISYEQYF. The chain combines TRBV28 with TRBJ2-7, with 7 bases aligning to TRBD2. J lost 1 base, V lost 6 bases, and 9 bases had no gene match. The germline CDR1 and CDR2 sequences are MDHEN and SYDVKM. This CDR3 region has 15 residues.

This chain links TRBV15 with TRBJ2-1; D gene uncertain. Germline CDR1 is LNHNV and CDR2 is YYDKDF (reference sequence). This CDR3 contains 13 residues. V dropped 3 bases and J dropped 9 bases, with 12 bases sitting between them. The CDR3 bases are TGTGCCACCAGCAGGCCTTCTCGCGTTGAGCAGTTCTTC. Protein: CATSRPSRVEQFF.

This clonotype was picked up a small number of times. V and J are TRBV7-9 and TRBJ2-7; D remains unclear. V lost 3 bases and J lost 2, with 17 bases in between. The germline gives CDR1 SEHNR, CDR2 FQNEAQ (reference sequence). The CDR3 consists of 16 residues. DNA of the CDR3: TGTGCCAGCAGCTTTCGTTATGACCCAAGGGCCTACGAGCAGTACTTC. Its translation is CASSFRYDPRAYEQYF. Full variable domain (remainder filled in from reference TRBV7-9 and TRBJ2-7): DTGVSQNPRHKITKRGQNVTFRCDPISEHNRLYWYRQTLGQGPEFLTYFQNEAQLEKSRLLSDRFSAERPKGSFSTLEIQRTEQGDSAMYLCASSFRYDPRAYEQYFGPGTRLTVT.

In nucleotides, the CDR3 is TGCGCCAGCAGCTTAAAATCGGGGGAAGAGACCCAGTACTTC. As protein: CASSLKSGEETQYF. The chain uses TRBV5-1 and TRBJ2-5; a possible D gene is TRBD2 (6 bases). Germline assignment: CDR1 SGHRS and CDR2 YFSETQ. V lost 2 bases, J lost 3 bases, and 11 bases lay in between. The CDR3 consists of 14 residues. The variable domain in full, with the rest retrieved from reference TRBV5-1 and TRBJ2-5, is KAGVTQTPRYLIKTRGQQVTLSCSPISGHRSVSWYQQTPGQGLQFLFEYFSETQRNKGNFPGRFSGRQFSNSRSEMNVSTLELGDSALYLCASSLKSGEETQYFGPGTRLLVL.

The CDR3 bases are TGCAGCGTTGGACAGGCAAGGGGTGATACGCAGTATTTT. Its translation: CSVGQARGDTQYF. The V and J genes are TRBV29-1 and TRBJ2-3; perhaps TRBD1 as D (6 bases). Germline assignment: CDR1 SQVTM and CDR2 ANQGSEA. CDR3 size: 13 residues. V lost 4 bases and J lost 6, with 14 bases in between.

CDR3: CASRYRNSPLHF. The CDR3 DNA is TGTGCCAGCAGATACAGGAATTCACCCCTCCACTTT. The chain is built from TRBV2 and TRBJ1-6, with D possibly being TRBD1 (5 bases). V was pared by 6 bases and J by 7 bases, with 7 bases between. The CDR3 contains 12 residues. Germline CDR1 and CDR2: SNHLY and FYNNEI.

To note about this clonotype: This may come from a read error, since a much larger clone is one base off. V is TRBV11-2 and J is TRBJ2-1, with D hard to call. The CDR3 contains 16 residues. Trimming pared 3 bases from V and 7 bases from J, leaving 19 bases between. Germline CDR1 and CDR2: SGHAT and FQNNGV. This CDR3 reads CASSLHEGPRLNEQFF. The DNA for the CDR3 is TGTGCCAGCAGCTTGCATGAAGGCCCAAGGCTTAATGAGCAGTTCTTC.

This clonotype was counted between two and nine times. The chain joins TRBV3-1 to TRBJ2-7; 7 nucleotides line up with TRBD1. The CDR3 loop spans 14 amino acids. CDR1 LGHDT and CDR2 YNNKEL come from the germline V gene (reference sequence). Trimming cost V 2 bases and J 4 bases; bases outside gene matches: 5. The CDR3, as DNA: TGTGCCAGCAGCCAAAGAGGGACAGTTTACGAGCAGTACTTC. It yields the protein CASSQRGTVYEQYF.

This clonotype came up a few times. The chain is built from TRBV10-3 and TRBJ2-1, with 8 bases that match TRBD2. The germline gives CDR1 ENHRY, CDR2 SYGVKD. J gave up 10 bases and V 0 bases, and 8 bases lay outside the gene matches. The CDR3 is 15 residues long. In nucleotides, the CDR3 is TGTGCCATCAGTGAGTCCGGGGGGGGGACCGGGGAGCAGTTCTTC. It yields the protein CAISESGGGTGEQFF.

This chain links TRBV20-1 with TRBJ2-1; a possible D gene is TRBD2 (6 bases). In germline, CDR1 is DFQATT, CDR2 SNEGSKA (reference sequence). The CDR3 length is 15 residues. Trimming pared 1 base from V and 6 bases from J, leaving 16 bases between. CDR3 DNA: TGCAGTGCTAGAGGCGGGGCCTGGGTCAGCAATGAGCAGTTCTTC. Its protein product is CSARGGAWVSNEQFF.

The sample holds many counts of this clonotype. The chain has TRBV5-1 and TRBJ2-1; D is unresolved. Trimming pared 0 bases from V and 11 bases from J, leaving 6 bases between. Germline loops: CDR1 SGHRS, CDR2 YFSETQ. The CDR3 is 11 residues long. The CDR3 sequence: CASSLGTQQFF. The CDR3 DNA follows: TGCGCCAGCAGCTTGGGGACCCAGCAGTTCTTC.

This chain connects TRBV7-2 to TRBJ1-2; the match to TRBD1 covers 7 bases. This CDR3 has 16 amino acids. With 5 bases clipped from V and 4 bases from J, the junction kept 13 bases outside the gene matches. CDR1 and CDR2 from the germline V gene are SGHTA and FQGNSA. Here the CDR3 reads CASSPFGGQKSYGYTF. Here the CDR3 DNA reads TGTGCCAGCAGCCCCTTTGGGGGACAGAAATCCTATGGCTACACCTTC.

This clonotype was observed at least ten times. The chain recombines TRBV10-3 with TRBJ2-7; TRBD1 is a possible D gene (6 bases). With 11 bases removed from V and 3 bases from J, the gap between germline ends came to 14 bases. The CDR3 has 12 amino acids. Looked up from germline, CDR1 is ENHRY and CDR2 is SYGVKD. The chain's CDR3 is CASQGNHYEQYF. The DNA for the CDR3 is TGTGCCTCCCAGGGGAACCACTACGAGCAGTACTTC.

This clonotype was picked up a small number of times. This rearrangement joins TRBV7-3 to TRBJ2-1; no firm D call. The germline V and J ends were trimmed by 0 bases and 7 bases, with 7 bases remaining between them. This CDR3 region has 13 residues. Germline lookup yields CDR1 SGHTA and CDR2 FQGTGA. CDR3 in amino acids: CASSLTRINEQFF. The DNA for the CDR3 is TGTGCCAGCAGCTTAACAAGGATTAATGAGCAGTTCTTC.

The chain has TRBV6-1 and TRBJ2-5, with D hard to call. The end of the DNA is better explained by TRBJ2-7, so the J call may be wrong. The CDR3 sequence is 12 residues long. CDR1 and CDR2 (germline): MNHNS, SASEGT. The DNA for the CDR3 is TGTGCCAGCAGCGATACTACATTCGAGCAGTACTTC. Protein: CASSDTTFEQYF.

The table lists this clonotype with many counts. The chain links TRBV5-5 to TRBJ2-1; TRBD2 aligns across 9 bases. The ends lost 5 bases at V and 5 bases at J; junction bases unmatched: 5. This CDR3 has 14 amino acids. Germline V CDR1 and CDR2: SGHKS, YYEKEE (reference sequence). CDR3 protein: CASSLGLANNEQFF. Here the CDR3 DNA reads TGTGCCAGCAGTTTAGGACTAGCGAACAATGAGCAGTTCTTC.

This clonotype was picked up a small number of times. This rearrangement joins TRBV20-1 to TRBJ2-3; the match to TRBD2 covers 14 bases. The germline V gene encodes CDR1 DFQATT and CDR2 SNEGSKA (reference sequence). V shed 6 bases, J shed 2 bases, and the junction held 13 bases outside the gene matches. The length of the CDR3 is 18 residues. CDR3 sequence: CSARWDSGLAGDTDTQYF. The CDR3 DNA sequence: TGCAGTGCGAGGTGGGATTCGGGACTAGCGGGAGACACAGATACGCAGTATTTT.

The chain couples TRBV11-2 to TRBJ2-3; no firm D call. This CDR3 comprises 15 residues. V was trimmed by 6 bases and J by 1 base, leaving 14 bases between them. The germline CDR1 and CDR2 sequences are SGHAT and FQNNGV. Written as DNA, the CDR3 is TGTGCCAGCAGTTTTAACGCGGCAGGCACAGATACGCAGTATTTT. Protein: CASSFNAAGTDTQYF.

The chain joins TRBV28 to TRBJ2-3, with a weak D call TRBD2 (7 bases). V dropped 11 bases and J dropped 1 base, with 16 bases sitting between them. The CDR3 is 14 amino acids. Germline CDR1 reads MDHEN; CDR2 reads SYDVKM. CDR3 in amino acids: CAFGGARGTDTQYF. Here the CDR3 DNA reads TGTGCCTTTGGGGGGGCCCGTGGCACAGATACGCAGTATTTT.

The chain recombines TRBV18 with TRBJ2-7; D may be TRBD1 or TRBD2 (5 bases each). This CDR3 has 13 amino acids. Trimming stripped 3 bases from V and 7 bases from J, with 13 bases between. The germline V gene encodes CDR1 KGHSH and CDR2 LQKENI. CDR3 residues: CASSPSEGWEQYF. CDR3 coding DNA: TGTGCCAGCTCACCCTCCGAGGGGTGGGAGCAGTACTTC.

This chain joins TRBV5-6 and TRBJ2-2, with TRBD1 matching 10 bases. The germline CDR1 and CDR2 sequences are SGHDT and YYEEEE. The length of the CDR3 is 16 residues. As DNA, the CDR3 is TGTGCAAACAGCCCGTCCGGGACAGGGGAGACCGGGGAGCTGTTTTTT. Translating it yields CANSPSGTGETGELFF.